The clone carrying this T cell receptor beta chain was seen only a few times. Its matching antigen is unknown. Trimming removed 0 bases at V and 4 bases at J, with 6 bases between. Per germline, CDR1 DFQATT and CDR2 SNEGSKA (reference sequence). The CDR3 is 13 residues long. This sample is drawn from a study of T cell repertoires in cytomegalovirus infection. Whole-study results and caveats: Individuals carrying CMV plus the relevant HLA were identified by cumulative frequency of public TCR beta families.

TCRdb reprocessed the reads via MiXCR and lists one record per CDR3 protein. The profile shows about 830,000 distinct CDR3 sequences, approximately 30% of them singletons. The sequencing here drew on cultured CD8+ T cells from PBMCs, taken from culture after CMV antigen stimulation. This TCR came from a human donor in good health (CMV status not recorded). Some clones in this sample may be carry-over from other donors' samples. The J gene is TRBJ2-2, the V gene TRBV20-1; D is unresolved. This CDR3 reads CSARDWSTGELFF. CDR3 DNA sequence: TGCAGTGCTAGAGATTGGAGCACCGGGGAGCTGTTTTTT.